Reported below is one TCR beta chain. This sample was taken from a study of blood T cell repertoires in COVID-19. Study-wide background: Samples came from the United States, Italy and Spain, spanning acute and convalescent COVID-19. T cells, B-cell-depleted T cells, or PBMCs supplied cDNA or gDNA.

The CDR3 extends over 13 amino acids. Germline trimming cut 8 bases from V and 6 bases from J; bases unmatched to any gene: 9. In the authors' methods: Amplification of reference gene primers was used by the study to estimate nucleated cell counts. Clones were sequenced by immunoSEQ multiplex PCR, and TCRdb holds only the in-frame ones, with some missing. That table supplies the V and J calls and clone size; D and trimming were determined from the DNA. Of some 150,000 clones listed, 78% are singletons. The TCR was taken from a woman aged 80 or older with acute or convalescent COVID-19. The chain uses TRBV12-3 or TRBV12-4 and TRBJ2-7; 8 bases line up with TRBD1. The source material was peripheral blood. The CDR3 nucleotides are TGTGCCAGCTACCGGCAGGGGGCGGGCGAGCAGTACTTC. It is translated as CASYRQGAGEQYF.